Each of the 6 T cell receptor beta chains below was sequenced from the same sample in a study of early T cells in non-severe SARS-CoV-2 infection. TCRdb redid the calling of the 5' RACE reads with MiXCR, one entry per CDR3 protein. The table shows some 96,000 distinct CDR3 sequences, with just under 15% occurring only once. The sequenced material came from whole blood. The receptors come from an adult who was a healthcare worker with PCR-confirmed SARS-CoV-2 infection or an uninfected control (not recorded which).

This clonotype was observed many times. CDR3: CASRGDNQPQHF. The CDR3, as DNA: TGTGCCAGCCGAGGGGATAATCAGCCCCAGCATTTT. The chain is built from TRBV12-3 or TRBV12-4 and TRBJ1-5; a weak D match, TRBD1 (5 bases). CDR3 length equals 12 residues. The V and J ends lost 8 bases and 4 bases respectively, with 9 bases between them.

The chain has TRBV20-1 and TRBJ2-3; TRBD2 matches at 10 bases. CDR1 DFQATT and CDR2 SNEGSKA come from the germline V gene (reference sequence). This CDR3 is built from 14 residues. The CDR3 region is CRTASGSNTDTQYF. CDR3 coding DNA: TGCAGGACCGCTAGCGGGAGTAATACAGATACGCAGTATTTT.

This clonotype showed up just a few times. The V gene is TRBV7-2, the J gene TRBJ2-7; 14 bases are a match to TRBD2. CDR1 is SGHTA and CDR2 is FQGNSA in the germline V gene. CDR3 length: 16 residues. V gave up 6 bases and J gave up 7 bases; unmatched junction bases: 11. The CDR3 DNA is TGTGCCAGCAGTCCCCGCGGCGGGACTAGCGGGAGTGAGCAGTACTTC. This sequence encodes CASSPRGGTSGSEQYF.

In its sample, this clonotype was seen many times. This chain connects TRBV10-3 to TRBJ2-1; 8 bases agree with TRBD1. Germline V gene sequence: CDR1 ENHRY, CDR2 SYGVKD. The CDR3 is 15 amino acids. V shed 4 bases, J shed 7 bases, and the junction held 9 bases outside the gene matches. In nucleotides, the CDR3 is TGTGCCATCAGTGGGGGGACAGGTAGCGCTAATGAGCAGTTCTTC. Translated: CAISGGTGSANEQFF.

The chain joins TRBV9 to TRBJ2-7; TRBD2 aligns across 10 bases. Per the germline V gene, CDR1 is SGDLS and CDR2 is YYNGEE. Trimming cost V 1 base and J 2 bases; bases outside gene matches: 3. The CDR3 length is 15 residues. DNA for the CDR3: TGTGCCAGCAGCGTACAAGCGGGAGGGACCTACGAGCAGTACTTC. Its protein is CASSVQAGGTYEQYF.

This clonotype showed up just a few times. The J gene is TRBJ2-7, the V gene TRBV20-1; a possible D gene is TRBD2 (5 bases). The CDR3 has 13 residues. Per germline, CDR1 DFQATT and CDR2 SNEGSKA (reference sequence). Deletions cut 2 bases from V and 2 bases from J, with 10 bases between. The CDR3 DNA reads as TGCAGTGCTAGATTCGAGGGAACCTACGAGCAGTACTTC. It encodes CSARFEGTYEQYF.